These 26 T cell receptor beta chains were sequenced from one sample in a study of blood T cells in healthy people across ages. Sample-barcoded 5' priming and a J-beta primer mix drove a second PCR of roughly 7 to 11 cycles. In TCRdb, the 5' RACE reads were re-called with MiXCR into one record per CDR3 protein. The data show about a million distinct CDR3 sequences, with around 49% seen just once and about an eighth held by the top ten. Material: blood. The receptors were sampled from a man aged 25-40 years in good health.

This chain joins TRBV3-1 and TRBJ2-3; D unclear. Germline assignment: CDR1 LGHDT and CDR2 YNNKEL (reference sequence). The CDR3 is 13 amino acids. The germline V and J ends were trimmed by 0 bases and 4 bases, with 5 bases remaining between them. CDR3 residues: CASSQDVPDTQYF. The CDR3 DNA sequence: TGTGCCAGCAGCCAAGATGTCCCAGATACGCAGTATTTT.

The gene calls are TRBV29-1 and TRBJ2-1, with D unresolved. The germline V gene encodes CDR1 SQVTM and CDR2 ANQGSEA. Trimming took 8 bases from V and 0 from J, leaving 11 bases between them. The CDR3 extends over 13 amino acids. This chain's CDR3 is CSSGRSSYNEQFF. The CDR3 region has the DNA TGCAGCTCTGGCCGGAGCTCCTACAATGAGCAGTTCTTC.

The chain employs TRBV9 and TRBJ1-1, with TRBD1 matching over 9 bases. In germline, CDR1 is SGDLS, CDR2 YYNGEE. The V segment lost 0 bases and the J segment 4 bases; nucleotides outside the gene matches: 1. The CDR3 contains 14 residues. The CDR3: CASSVETGGTEAFF. The CDR3 bases are TGTGCCAGCAGCGTAGAGACAGGGGGCACTGAAGCTTTCTTT.

In its sample, this clonotype was seen a few times. The chain uses TRBV20-1 and TRBJ2-1; D remains unclear. The CDR3 length is 13 residues. Germline V gives CDR1 DFQATT, CDR2 SNEGSKA (reference sequence). CDR3 sequence: CRARGQRSNEQFF. CDR3 DNA sequence: TGCAGGGCCCGCGGTCAGAGGTCCAATGAGCAGTTCTTC.

As DNA, the CDR3 is TGCGCCAGCAGCCCCAATCCGGGACTAGCGGGGGGTCGAGATACGCAGTATTTT. Amino acids: CASSPNPGLAGGRDTQYF. The V and J genes are TRBV4-3 and TRBJ2-3, with 15 bases identical to TRBD2. The trim removed 4 bases at V and 5 bases at J, leaving 10 bases unmatched. The V gene's germline CDR1 is LGHNA and CDR2 YSLEER. This CDR3 spans 18 amino acids.

As to this clonotype: This may come from a read error, since a much larger clone is one base off. The rearrangement links TRBV6-2 or TRBV6-3 to TRBJ2-3; D not resolved. This CDR3 contains 12 residues. Germline V CDR1 and CDR2: MNHEY, SVGEGT. With 2 bases removed from V and 4 bases from J, the gap between germline ends came to 4 bases. The CDR3 nucleotides read TGTGCCAGCAGTTACCCCTCAGATACGCAGTATTTT. It encodes CASSYPSDTQYF.

The CDR3 spells CSARDFSAYEQYF. The CDR3 nucleotides read TGCAGTGCTCGGGACTTCTCGGCCTACGAGCAGTACTTC. The rearrangement links TRBV20-1 to TRBJ2-7; D possibly corresponds to TRBD2 (6 bases). The CDR3 has 13 amino acids. CDR1 and CDR2 from the germline V gene are DFQATT and SNEGSKA (reference sequence). The V end was cut by 5 bases, the J end by 2 bases, with 13 bases between.

DNA for the CDR3: TGTGCCAGCAGCTACAGGGGGGCCAACGTCCTGACTTTC. Translated: CASSYRGANVLTF. This chain joins TRBV7-2 and TRBJ2-6, with TRBD1 as a possible D gene (5 bases). Trimming cost V 4 bases and J 4 bases, with 5 bases left between them. CDR3 length equals 13 residues. Germline values: CDR1 SGHTA, CDR2 FQGNSA.

The chain is built from TRBV20-1 and TRBJ2-4, with D tentatively TRBD1 or TRBD2 (5 bases each). The better agreement between TRBJ2-7 and the DNA end casts doubt on the J call. Looked up from germline, CDR1 is DFQATT and CDR2 is SNEGSKA (reference sequence). This CDR3 is 16 amino acids long. CDR3 amino acids: CSARDPREKQDGEQYF. The CDR3, as DNA: TGCAGTGCTAGAGATCCGAGGGAGAAACAGGATGGCGAGCAGTACTTC.

J is TRBJ2-5 and V is TRBV6-6; weak D call: TRBD2 (6 bases). The CDR3 sequence is 15 residues long. The V and J ends lost 2 bases and 3 bases respectively, with 13 bases between them. Germline CDR1 MNHNY, CDR2 SVGAGI (reference sequence). The chain's CDR3 is CASSYRGGVKETQYF. The CDR3 DNA sequence: TGTGCCAGCAGTTACAGGGGCGGGGTAAAAGAGACCCAGTACTTC.

The chain combines TRBV12-3 or TRBV12-4 with TRBJ2-2; D ambiguous. V was cut by 8 bases and J by 3 bases, with 10 bases left in between. CDR3 size: 13 residues. The CDR3 is CASVPVYTGELFF. DNA for the CDR3: TGTGCCAGCGTCCCCGTTTACACCGGGGAGCTGTTTTTT.

V is TRBV29-1 and J is TRBJ1-1; 8 bases line up with TRBD1. The CDR3 consists of 13 residues. Germline CDR1 is SQVTM and CDR2 is ANQGSEA. Germline trimming cut 7 bases from V and 1 base from J; bases unmatched to any gene: 5. The CDR3 is CSGATGGNTEAFF. As DNA, the CDR3 is TGCAGCGGGGCCACAGGGGGGAACACTGAAGCTTTCTTT.

The chain is built from TRBV11-2 and TRBJ2-6; D is undetermined. Trimming removed 5 bases at V and 0 bases at J, with 11 bases between. The CDR3 runs to 16 residues. Germline CDR1 reads SGHAT; CDR2 reads FQNNGV. The CDR3 bases are TGTGCCAGCAGCACGGGCCTGCCCTCTGGGGCCAACGTCCTGACTTTC. Translation gives CASSTGLPSGANVLTF.

The CDR3 spells CASSPKGVDRGLAAYNEQFF. The CDR3 DNA reads TGTGCCAGCAGCCCAAAAGGGGTGGACAGGGGGCTAGCGGCTTACAATGAGCAGTTCTTC. This chain joins TRBV25-1 and TRBJ2-1, with TRBD1 matching 11 bases. CDR3 length: 20 residues. J lost 4 bases, V lost 6 bases, and 20 bases had no gene match. Germline V gene lookup returns CDR1 MGHDK and CDR2 SYGVNS.

This clonotype was observed at least ten times. The genes are TRBV5-1 and TRBJ1-4, with D unresolved. CDR3 length equals 14 residues. V was shortened by 4 bases and J by 8 bases, with 15 bases between the two germline ends. Germline V gene data show CDR1 as SGHRS and CDR2 as YFSETQ. The CDR3 DNA reads TGCGCCAGCAGCGGCACCGGGGTAGGCGAAAAACTGTTTTTT. Protein product: CASSGTGVGEKLFF.

This clonotype appeared a few times. The rearrangement joins TRBV5-1 to TRBJ2-5; D remains unclear. The CDR3 extends over 13 amino acids. V lost 0 bases, J lost 5 bases, and 8 bases lay in between. Germline lookup yields CDR1 SGHRS and CDR2 YFSETQ. The CDR3 spells CASSLGIMETQYF. The CDR3 bases are TGCGCCAGCAGCTTGGGTATTATGGAGACCCAGTACTTC.

This clonotype was counted between two and nine times. The genes are TRBV28 and TRBJ1-5; D is uncertain. V lost 2 bases and J lost 0, with 5 bases in between. CDR1 MDHEN and CDR2 SYDVKM come from the germline V gene. CDR3 size: 14 residues. In DNA form, the CDR3 reads TGTGCCAGCAGTTTACGGATTAGCAATCAGCCCCAGCATTTT. It encodes CASSLRISNQPQHF.

Concerning this clonotype itself: At one end the junction does not follow the germline gene, possibly because of a read error. In DNA, the CDR3 is TGTGCCAGCAGCGATCGGGGGGACCCTTACAATGGGCAGTTCTTC. As protein: CASSDRGDPYNGQFF. V is TRBV9 and J is TRBJ2-1; 7 nucleotides match TRBD2. CDR1 and CDR2 (germline): SGDLS, YYNGEE. The CDR3 spans 15 residues.

There are a few counts of this clonotype. The chain recombines TRBV25-1 with TRBJ1-2, with 7 positions matching TRBD1. CDR1 MGHDK and CDR2 SYGVNS come from the germline V gene. V trimming: 3 bases; J trimming: 2 bases; junction bases outside the gene matches: 6. The CDR3 contains 15 residues. In DNA, the CDR3 is TGTGCCAGCAGTGAGGGGGCGACAGGGAACTATGGCTACACCTTC. Translating gives CASSEGATGNYGYTF.

V usage is TRBV10-3 and J usage is TRBJ2-5; TRBD1 aligns across 7 bases. V lost 10 bases to trimming and J lost 2 bases; unmatched junction nucleotides: 7. Germline V gene lookup returns CDR1 ENHRY and CDR2 SYGVKD. This CDR3 comprises 13 residues. CDR3 nucleotides: TGTGCCACAACGGACAGGTGGCAAGAGACCCAGTACTTC. Its protein is CATTDRWQETQYF.

V usage is TRBV7-9 and J usage is TRBJ1-4; TRBD1 might be the D (5 bases). Germline V gene data show CDR1 as SEHNR and CDR2 as FQNEAQ (reference sequence). This CDR3 comprises 16 residues. Trimming pared 1 base from V and 1 base from J, leaving 10 bases between. The CDR3 loop reads CASSLGGRETNEKLFF. The CDR3 DNA sequence: TGTGCCAGCAGCTTAGGAGGCAGGGAAACTAATGAAAAACTGTTTTTT.

The chain couples TRBV7-2 to TRBJ2-1; 9 bases fit TRBD2. Near its end, the DNA agrees better with TRBJ2-7, so the J call may be wrong. The length of the CDR3 is 16 residues. Germline CDR1 and CDR2: SGHTA and FQGNSA. The CDR3 DNA sequence: TGTGCCAGCAGCCCTCTAGCGGGGACGACCTACAATGAGCAGTACTTC. Its translation is CASSPLAGTTYNEQYF.

The CDR3 DNA follows: TGTGCCAGCAGAGACGTCAGCTCCTACAATGAGCAGTTCTTC. Translating gives CASRDVSSYNEQFF. The chain combines TRBV28 with TRBJ2-1; D remains unclear. The germline CDR1 and CDR2 sequences are MDHEN and SYDVKM. The CDR3 spans 14 residues. V was shortened by 6 bases and J by 0 bases, with 9 bases between the two germline ends.

This clonotype was detected once. A read error may account for a junction end that differs from germline. The chain uses TRBV9 and TRBJ2-1, with 7 bases identical to TRBD1. Per the germline V gene, CDR1 is SGDLS and CDR2 is YYNGEE. The CDR3 length is 14 residues. The CDR3 protein is CVSSPGTAYNEQFF. The DNA for the CDR3 is TGTGTCAGCAGCCCCGGGACAGCGTACAATGAGCAGTTCTTC.

This clonotype was observed a few times. The V gene is TRBV7-2, the J gene TRBJ2-1; a possible D gene is TRBD2 (6 bases). CDR1 is SGHTA, CDR2 FQGNSA, per germline. Trimming removed 0 bases from V and 3 bases from J, with 9 bases in between. The CDR3 length is 15 residues. CDR3 residues: CASSLAEGLYNEQFF. The CDR3 DNA reads as TGTGCCAGCAGCTTAGCGGAGGGTCTCTACAATGAGCAGTTCTTC.

The sample holds a few counts of this clonotype. The gene calls are TRBV5-1 and TRBJ1-2; D call uncertain. The V end lost 7 bases, the J end lost 2 bases, and 9 bases lay between the germline ends. CDR1 is SGHRS and CDR2 is YFSETQ in the germline V gene. The CDR3 sequence is 12 residues long. For the CDR3, the DNA is TGCGCCAGCGGGGAGGCCAACTATGGCTACACCTTC. It encodes CASGEANYGYTF. Together with reference TRBV5-1 and TRBJ1-2, the CDR3 gives the full variable domain: KAGVTQTPRYLIKTRGQQVTLSCSPISGHRSVSWYQQTPGQGLQFLFEYFSETQRNKGNFPGRFSGRQFSNSRSEMNVSTLELGDSALYLCASGEANYGYTFGSGTRLTVV.